This T cell receptor (beta chain) was sequenced in a study of blood T cells in healthy people across ages. The CDR3 loop spans 16 amino acids. Germline CDR1 reads SGHVS; CDR2 reads FQNEAQ. Next came a second PCR, run for about 6 to 11 cycles, which used a sample-barcoded 5' primer along with a J-beta primer mix. TCRdb recomputed calls from the 5' RACE reads with MiXCR, one row per CDR3 protein. The profile shows about 760,000 distinct CDR3 sequences, 20% to 25% of them singletons. This clonotype was picked up a small number of times. These data are also associated with another study on T cells of mothers and their children.

Sample: blood. This sequence was found in a boy younger than 18 in good health. The V call is TRBV7-8, the J call TRBJ2-5; TRBD2 aligns across 11 bases. The J call may be mistaken, given a closer DNA end match to TRBJ2-7. The CDR3 loop is CASSRTGTSGSYEQYF. DNA of the CDR3: TGTGCCAGCAGCAGAACCGGGACTAGCGGCTCCTACGAGCAGTACTTC.